The source of this T cell receptor (beta chain) is a study of cytotoxic CD8 clonotypes in ibrutinib-treated CLL. This clone appeared once. Only in-frame clones appear in the TCRdb table, and some are missing; sequencing was by immunoSEQ multiplex PCR. This table holds some 170,000 clones, about 88% found once. The CDR3 is 15 amino acids. The V and J ends lost 0 bases and 7 bases respectively, with 13 bases between them. Germline assignment: CDR1 MNHEY and CDR2 SVGAGI. This sample comprised PBMCs, obtained at disease progression, from a patient treated with ibrutinib. This clonotype originated in a human donor with chronic lymphocytic leukemia. The chain has TRBV6-5 and TRBJ2-1; the D is unclear. CDR3 region: CASSYSSRLTNEQFF. Written as DNA, the CDR3 is TGTGCCAGCAGTTACTCCTCTAGGTTAACGAATGAGCAGTTCTTC.